Below are 3 T cell receptor beta chains sequenced from a single sample in a study of siplizumab effects on memory and regulatory T cells. Clones were sequenced by immunoSEQ multiplex PCR, and TCRdb holds only the in-frame ones, with some missing. The table records around 100,000 clones, 93% of them present only once. Sequenced material: Tregs sorted from blood. The source is a human donor in good health.

The chain couples TRBV5-1 to TRBJ1-2; 11 nucleotides match TRBD1. CDR1 SGHRS and CDR2 YFSETQ come from the germline V gene. V gave up 1 base and J gave up 2 bases; unmatched junction bases: 1. This CDR3 is 15 amino acids long. As DNA, the CDR3 is TGCGCCAGCAGCTTGAGGACAGGGGGCAACTATGGCTACACCTTC. Encoded protein: CASSLRTGGNYGYTF.

In this sample, this clone turned up many times. The chain has TRBV9 and TRBJ2-5; D is unclear. The V end was cut by 0 bases, the J end by 5 bases, with 8 bases between. The CDR3 spans 13 residues. The germline V gene encodes CDR1 SGDLS and CDR2 YYNGEE. In DNA, the CDR3 is TGTGCCAGCAGCGTAGTCGCCTGGGAGACCCAGTACTTC. Translating it yields CASSVVAWETQYF.

The chain uses TRBV19 and TRBJ2-6; no clear D gene. The V gene lost 5 bases and the J gene lost 2 bases, with 13 bases spanning the gap. Per germline, CDR1 LNHDA and CDR2 SQIVND (reference sequence). The CDR3 sequence is 16 residues long. The CDR3, as DNA: TGTGCCAGTAGTCCTTCACGTAGTACTGGGGCCAACGTCCTGACTTTC. It encodes CASSPSRSTGANVLTF. Full variable domain (rest looked up from reference TRBV19 and TRBJ2-6): DGGITQSPKYLFRKEGQNVTLSCEQNLNHDAMYWYRQDPGQGLRLIYYSQIVNDFQKGDIAEGYSVSREKKESFPLTVTSAQKNPTAFYLCASSPSRSTGANVLTFGAGSRLTVL.